The 11 T cell receptor beta chains in this list originate from one sample, sequenced in a study of blood T cells in healthy people across ages. A second PCR of 7 to 11 cycles used a sample-barcoded 5' primer and a J-beta primer mix. TCRdb itself ran the 5' RACE reads through MiXCR, one entry per CDR3 protein. The table has about 1.8 million distinct CDR3 sequences, about 50% seen once. The sample comprised blood. The receptors were sampled from a woman in her forties in good health.

The J gene is TRBJ2-3, the V gene TRBV4-2; TRBD2 aligns across 9 bases. Germline V gene sequence: CDR1 LGHNA, CDR2 YNFKEQ. J lost 2 bases, V lost 3 bases, and 9 bases had no gene match. The CDR3 consists of 17 residues. The CDR3 DNA reads as TGTGCCAGCAGCCACTCCTTAGCGGGGGCAATCACAGATACGCAGTATTTT. Translation: CASSHSLAGAITDTQYF.

V is TRBV9 and J is TRBJ2-1, with D uncertain. Trimming shortened V by 0 bases and J by 3 bases, and 16 bases separated the two germline ends. CDR3 length: 17 residues. Germline values: CDR1 SGDLS, CDR2 YYNGEE. CDR3 DNA sequence: TGTGCCAGCAGCGTAGAAGGACGTCCGCTAAACTACAATGAGCAGTTCTTC. This encodes CASSVEGRPLNYNEQFF. The full variable domain, rest sourced from reference TRBV9 and TRBJ2-1, is DSGVTQTPKHLITATGQRVTLRCSPRSGDLSVYWYQQSLDQGLQFLIQYYNGEERAKGNILERFSAQQFPDLHSELNLSSLELGDSALYFCASSVEGRPLNYNEQFFGPGTRLTVL.

V is TRBV6-6 and J is TRBJ2-5; D gene uncertain. The J call may be wrong; the DNA end is better matched by TRBJ2-7. CDR1 and CDR2 (germline): MNHNY, SVGAGI (reference sequence). The CDR3 is 13 amino acids. In DNA, the CDR3 is TGTGCCAGCAAATGGGGTTTTAACGACGAGCAGTACTTC. It encodes CASKWGFNDEQYF.

DNA for the CDR3: TGTGCCAGCAGTTTGCCTGCGAACACAGATACGCAGTATTTT. Protein product: CASSLPANTDTQYF. The chain couples TRBV6-6 to TRBJ2-3; D uncertain. The CDR3 is 14 amino acids. The ends were cut back, 4 bases at V and 2 bases at J, with 10 bases in the middle. CDR1 is MNHNY and CDR2 is SVGAGI in the germline V gene (reference sequence).

The V and J genes are TRBV29-1 and TRBJ1-2; D is unclear. Germline CDR1 reads SQVTM; CDR2 reads ANQGSEA. This CDR3 is built from 11 residues. Trimming removed 4 bases from V and 5 bases from J, with 8 bases in between. The CDR3 DNA is TGCAGCGTTGTGGCGGAATATGGCTACACCTTC. Residues: CSVVAEYGYTF.

Concerning this clonotype: At one of its ends the junction is not consistent with the germline gene, which may arise from a read error. The chain uses TRBV6-5 and TRBJ2-5; possible D gene TRBD1, 6 bases. The CDR3 covers 13 residues. The germline V gene has CDR1 MNHEY and CDR2 SVGAGI. CDR3 region: CASIDRTQETQIF. Written as DNA, the CDR3 is TGTGCCAGCATAGACAGGACGCAAGAGACCCAGATCTTC.

V and J are TRBV2 and TRBJ1-5; D unclear. Trimming left V 4 bases short and J 4 bases short, with 11 bases between. This CDR3 is built from 14 residues. The germline gives CDR1 SNHLY, CDR2 FYNNEI. CDR3: CASSGDGGNQPQHF. In DNA, the CDR3 is TGTGCCAGCAGTGGAGACGGAGGGAATCAGCCCCAGCATTTT. Looking up the rest from reference TRBV2 and TRBJ1-5 gives the full variable domain: EPEVTQTPSHQVTQMGQEVILRCVPISNHLYFYWYRQILGQKVEFLVSFYNNEISEKSEIFDDQFSVERPDGSNFTLKIRSTKLEDSAMYFCASSGDGGNQPQHFGDGTRLSIL.

This clonotype was seen more than once but under ten times. The chain employs TRBV6-1 and TRBJ2-5; 8 nucleotides align to TRBD1. The junction had 3 bases not matched to a gene; V was cut back by 1 base and J by 5 bases. The germline V gene has CDR1 MNHNS and CDR2 SASEGT. CDR3 size: 14 residues. The DNA of the CDR3 is TGTGCCAGCAGTGAAGGGACAGGGTTGGAGACCCAGTACTTC. Residues: CASSEGTGLETQYF.

The chain carries TRBV20-1 and TRBJ1-4; 11 bases fit TRBD1. Germline V gene lookup returns CDR1 DFQATT and CDR2 SNEGSKA (reference sequence). The CDR3 covers 14 residues. V dropped 5 bases and J dropped 4; count of bases not matched to a gene: 3. The CDR3 loop reads CSAPGTGGNEKLFF. Written as DNA, the CDR3 is TGCAGTGCTCCCGGGACAGGGGGTAATGAAAAACTGTTTTTT.

In this sample, this clonotype turned up many times. The V and J genes are TRBV12-3 or TRBV12-4 and TRBJ2-7; 10 bases match TRBD1. V gave up 3 bases and J gave up 5 bases; unmatched junction bases: 1. This CDR3 is 13 amino acids long. CDR3 in amino acids: CASSLTGGDEQYF. DNA of the CDR3: TGTGCCAGCAGTTTGACAGGGGGCGACGAGCAGTACTTC.

This clonotype was counted ten times or more. This may be a read error: a much more frequent sequence differs by one nucleotide. This chain uses TRBV5-1 with TRBJ2-5; 8 nucleotides match TRBD2. CDR3 size: 13 residues. The germline V gene has CDR1 SGHRS and CDR2 YFSETQ. The J segment lost 11 bases and the V segment lost 4 bases, leaving 10 bases of the junction unmatched. The CDR3 DNA follows: TGCGCCAGCAGCGAAGGACTAGCCCGGGAGCAGTACTTC. Its translation is CASSEGLAREQYF. The variable domain in full, completed from reference TRBV5-1 and TRBJ2-5, reads KAGVTQTPRYLIKTRGQQVTLSCSPISGHRSVSWYQQTPGQGLQFLFEYFSETQRNKGNFPGRFSGRQFSNSRSEMNVSTLELGDSALYLCASSEGLAREQYFGPGTRLLVL.